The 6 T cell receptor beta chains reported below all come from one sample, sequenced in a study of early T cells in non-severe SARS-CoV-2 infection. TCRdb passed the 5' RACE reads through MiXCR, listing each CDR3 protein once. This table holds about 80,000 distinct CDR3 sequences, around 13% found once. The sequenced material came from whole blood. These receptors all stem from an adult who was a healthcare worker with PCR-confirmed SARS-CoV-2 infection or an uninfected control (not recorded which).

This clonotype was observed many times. The CDR3 bases are TGTGCCAGCCAACCGGGACTAGCGGGAGCAGATACGCAGTATTTT. This codes for CASQPGLAGADTQYF. V usage is TRBV6-1 and J usage is TRBJ2-3; TRBD2 agrees at 14 bases. V shed 8 bases, J shed 4 bases, and the junction held 5 bases outside the gene matches. The CDR3 covers 15 residues. Germline V lookup: CDR1 MNHNS, CDR2 SASEGT.

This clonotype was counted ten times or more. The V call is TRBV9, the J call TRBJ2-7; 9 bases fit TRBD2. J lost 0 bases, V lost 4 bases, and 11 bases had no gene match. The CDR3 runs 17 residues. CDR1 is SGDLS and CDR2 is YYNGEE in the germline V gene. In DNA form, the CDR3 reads TGTGCCAGCAGCTCCCCGGTAGAGCGGGGGGACTCCTACGAGCAGTACTTC. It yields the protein CASSSPVERGDSYEQYF.

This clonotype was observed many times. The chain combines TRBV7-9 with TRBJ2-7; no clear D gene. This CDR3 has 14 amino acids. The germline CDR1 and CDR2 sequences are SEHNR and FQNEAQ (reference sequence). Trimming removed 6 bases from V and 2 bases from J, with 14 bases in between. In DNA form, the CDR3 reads TGTGCCAGCAGTCTTATCGGAGTTCCCTACGAGCAGTACTTC. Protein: CASSLIGVPYEQYF.

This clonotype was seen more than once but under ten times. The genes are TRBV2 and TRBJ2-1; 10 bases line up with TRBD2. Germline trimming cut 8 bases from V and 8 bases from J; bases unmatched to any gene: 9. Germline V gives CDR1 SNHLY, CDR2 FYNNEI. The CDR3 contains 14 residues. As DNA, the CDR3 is TGTGCCAGCGTCAAGCGGGAGGGCCGCGATGAGCAGTTCTTC. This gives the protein CASVKREGRDEQFF.

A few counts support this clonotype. CDR3 sequence: CASSQESATTYGYTF. CDR3 nucleotide sequence: TGTGCCAGCAGCCAAGAGTCGGCAACCACCTATGGCTACACCTTC. The V gene is TRBV3-2, the J gene TRBJ1-2. TRBV3-2 is tagged as a pseudogene. The CDR3 runs 15 residues.

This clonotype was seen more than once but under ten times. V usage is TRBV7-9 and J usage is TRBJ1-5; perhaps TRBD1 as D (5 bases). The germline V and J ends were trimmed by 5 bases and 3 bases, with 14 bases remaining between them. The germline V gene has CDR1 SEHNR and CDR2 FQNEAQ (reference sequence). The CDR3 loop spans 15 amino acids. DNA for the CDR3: TGTGCCAGCAGCCCGACCGCGGGGCCCAATCAGCCCCAGCATTTT. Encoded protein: CASSPTAGPNQPQHF.